Presented here are 27 T cell receptor beta chains from one specimen sequenced in a study of response to subunit inactivated influenza vaccine. TCRdb independently ran MiXCR on the RT-PCR reads; one entry per CDR3 protein. The sample lists about 570,000 distinct CDR3 sequences, approximately 10% occurring once. Sample: PBMCs from blood, taken on the day of vaccination. Receptors were obtained from a man aged 50 or older who received an inactivated influenza vaccine.

The chain combines TRBV6-5 with TRBJ2-6; D is perhaps TRBD1 (5 bases). Germline CDR1 reads MNHEY; CDR2 reads SVGAGI. This CDR3 is built from 17 residues. Trimming stripped 0 bases from V and 0 bases from J, with 9 bases between. As DNA, the CDR3 is TGTGCCAGCAGTTACTCGCCTGACAGCTCTGGGGCCAACGTCCTGACTTTC. It specifies CASSYSPDSSGANVLTF.

Here the CDR3 reads CAILSANYGYTF. CDR3 bases: TGTGCCATCCTCTCGGCGAACTATGGCTACACCTTC. V gene TRBV10-3 combines with J gene TRBJ1-2, with D unclear. The ends were cut back, 8 bases at V and 2 bases at J, with 9 bases in the middle. Germline assignment: CDR1 ENHRY and CDR2 SYGVKD. The CDR3 totals 12 residues.

The sample holds many counts of this clonotype. This chain joins TRBV5-1 and TRBJ2-7; a weak D match, TRBD2 (5 bases). V lost 3 bases and J lost 5, with 12 bases in between. Germline V lookup: CDR1 SGHRS, CDR2 YFSETQ. The CDR3 runs to 13 residues. Here the CDR3 DNA reads TGCGCCAGCAGCTGGGGAGATAAAAACGAGCAGTACTTC. It translates to CASSWGDKNEQYF.

This clonotype was seen many times. The chain uses TRBV3-1 and TRBJ2-5; the D call may be TRBD1 or TRBD2 (6 bases each). Germline lookup yields CDR1 LGHDT and CDR2 YNNKEL (reference sequence). V dropped 3 bases and J dropped 5 bases, with 10 bases sitting between them. This CDR3 has 13 residues. CDR3 bases: TGTGCCAGCAGCCAGTTCGGGGGCGAGACCCAGTACTTC. Amino acid sequence: CASSQFGGETQYF.

This clonotype was seen a few times. The chain is built from TRBV7-8 and TRBJ2-1, with D unclear. The CDR3 sequence is 16 residues long. With 0 bases removed from V and 3 bases from J, the gap between germline ends came to 12 bases. CDR1 and CDR2 from the germline V gene are SGHVS and FQNEAQ. CDR3 DNA: TGTGCCAGCAGCTTAGCCCGGATTTCGCTCTACAATGAGCAGTTCTTC. This sequence encodes CASSLARISLYNEQFF. Filled out from reference TRBV7-8 and TRBJ2-1, the complete variable domain reads GAGVSQSPRYKVAKRGQDVALRCDPISGHVSLFWYQQALGQGPEFLTYFQNEAQLDKSGLPSDRFFAERPEGSVSTLKIQRTQQEDSAVYLCASSLARISLYNEQFFGPGTRLTVL.

This clonotype was seen only a few times. The genes are TRBV12-3 or TRBV12-4 and TRBJ2-4; D is undetermined. CDR3 length equals 13 residues. V shed 4 bases and J shed 11 bases, with 15 bases lying between them. The CDR3 here is CASSSRSASVQYF. The CDR3 nucleotides read TGTGCCAGCAGTTCAAGGTCGGCGTCAGTTCAGTACTTC.

This clonotype occurred a few times. J is TRBJ2-2 and V is TRBV10-3, with 13 bases matching TRBD2. Looked up from germline, CDR1 is ENHRY and CDR2 is SYGVKD. V lost 6 bases to trimming and J lost 7 bases; unmatched junction nucleotides: 5. The CDR3 is 15 amino acids. CDR3 amino acids: CAIRGLAGVGGELFF. In DNA form, the CDR3 reads TGTGCCATCAGAGGACTAGCGGGAGTTGGCGGGGAGCTGTTTTTT.

This clonotype was detected a few times. The J gene is TRBJ2-5, the V gene TRBV10-3; D call uncertain. The CDR3 is made up of 13 amino acids. CDR1 is ENHRY, CDR2 SYGVKD, per germline. Trimming removed 6 bases at V and 2 bases at J, with 10 bases between. For the CDR3, the DNA is TGTGCCATCAGGGTCGGCCTTCAAGAGACCCAGTACTTC. Translated, it gives CAIRVGLQETQYF.

This clonotype was counted between two and nine times. In DNA form, the CDR3 reads TGTGCCAGCAGCGCGGGAGGGGTCGGAGAAAAACTGTTTTTT. It specifies CASSAGGVGEKLFF. The rearrangement links TRBV6-1 to TRBJ1-4, with D possibly matching TRBD1 (5 bases). Germline-derived CDR1 and CDR2 are MNHNS and SASEGT. This CDR3 has 14 amino acids. Trimming left V 6 bases short and J 8 bases short, with 16 bases between.

The CDR3 protein is CASSYSLAGGENIQYF. CDR3 nucleotide sequence: TGTGCCAGCAGTTACTCGCTAGCGGGGGGCGAAAACATTCAGTACTTC. V is TRBV6-5 and J is TRBJ2-4, with TRBD2 matching over 11 bases. Germline V lookup: CDR1 MNHEY, CDR2 SVGAGI. V trimming: 0 bases; J trimming: 5 bases; junction bases outside the gene matches: 3. This CDR3 has 16 amino acids.

In this sample, this clonotype turned up many times. The rearrangement links TRBV29-1 to TRBJ2-7; 8 nucleotides agree with TRBD1. The germline V gene encodes CDR1 SQVTM and CDR2 ANQGSEA. V shed 4 bases, J shed 2 bases, and the junction held 4 bases outside the gene matches. The CDR3 totals 13 residues. The CDR3 DNA reads as TGCAGCGTTGGGACAGGGCCCACCTACGAGCAGTACTTC. It is translated as CSVGTGPTYEQYF.

At least ten counts were recorded for this clonotype. CDR3 in DNA: TGTGCCAGTGGGACAGCCTACGAGCAGTACTTC. Its translation is CASGTAYEQYF. The V and J genes are TRBV12-3 or TRBV12-4 and TRBJ2-7; TRBD1 agrees at 7 bases. With 9 bases clipped from V and 2 bases from J, the junction kept 1 base outside the gene matches. This CDR3 region has 11 residues.

The chain couples TRBV4-2 to TRBJ2-5, with 7 positions matching TRBD2. From germline, CDR1 is LGHNA and CDR2 YNFKEQ. The CDR3 has 14 amino acids. After removal of 4 bases from V and 10 bases from J, the junction contained 12 bases not matched to a gene. CDR3 DNA: TGTGCCAGCAGCCGAGGAGCGGGAACCCGGGACCAGTACTTC. This sequence encodes CASSRGAGTRDQYF.

This clonotype has only a few counts. V is TRBV5-1 and J is TRBJ2-1; the D gene is possibly TRBD1 (5 bases). V was clipped by 1 base and J by 8 bases, with 16 bases between them. Germline CDR1 and CDR2: SGHRS and YFSETQ. CDR3 length: 15 amino acids. The DNA of the CDR3 is TGCGCCAGCAGCTTGAGGGGCGCTGATGTCTATGAGCAGTTCTTC. Protein: CASSLRGADVYEQFF.

This clonotype was counted a few times. This rearrangement joins TRBV11-2 to TRBJ2-3, with 12 bases matching TRBD2. CDR1 is SGHAT, CDR2 FQNNGV, per germline. The CDR3 loop spans 17 amino acids. V was pared by 0 bases and J by 8 bases, with 9 bases of the junction left unmatched. The CDR3 loop is CASSLDLAGGPGGTQYF. In nucleotides, the CDR3 is TGTGCCAGCAGCTTAGACCTAGCGGGAGGGCCGGGAGGTACGCAGTATTTT. Full variable domain (outside the CDR3, taken from reference TRBV11-2 and TRBJ2-3): EAGVAQSPRYKIIEKRQSVAFWCNPISGHATLYWYQQILGQGPKLLIQFQNNGVVDDSQLPKDRFSAERLKGVDSTLKIQPAKLEDSAVYLCASSLDLAGGPGGTQYFGPGTRLTVL.

This chain joins TRBV7-2 and TRBJ1-1, with unresolved D. This CDR3 has 14 amino acids. CDR1 SGHTA and CDR2 FQGNSA come from the germline V gene. The ends were cut back, 6 bases at V and 0 bases at J, with 11 bases in the middle. DNA for the CDR3: TGTGCCAGCAGTAAGGGCAGAGTGAACACTGAAGCTTTCTTT. It yields the protein CASSKGRVNTEAFF.

This clonotype came up a few times. The chain uses TRBV29-1 and TRBJ2-7; 7 bases map to TRBD2. V shed 4 bases and J 5 bases; nucleotides not matched to a gene: 11. This CDR3 region has 14 residues. CDR1 and CDR2 (germline): SQVTM, ANQGSEA. CDR3 loop: CSVVPGRGAHEQYF. The CDR3 DNA reads as TGCAGCGTTGTACCTGGGAGGGGTGCTCACGAGCAGTACTTC.

This clonotype was picked up a small number of times. The chain couples TRBV15 to TRBJ2-7; 8 bases match TRBD1. J lost 5 bases, V lost 3 bases, and 6 bases had no gene match. The CDR3 sequence is 14 residues long. Per the germline V gene, CDR1 is LNHNV and CDR2 is YYDKDF (reference sequence). CDR3: CATSSINRGNEQYF. CDR3 DNA: TGTGCCACCAGCAGCATAAACAGGGGGAACGAGCAGTACTTC.

V is TRBV27 and J is TRBJ1-6; D perhaps matches TRBD1 (6 bases). Trimming took off 5 bases at V and 10 bases at J, with 18 bases between the two ends. Germline CDR1 and CDR2: MNHEY and SMNVEV (reference sequence). The CDR3 spans 15 residues. The DNA for the CDR3 is TGTGCCAGCAGTCTATGGCCCGGGGGCGGCTCACCCCTCCACTTT. Amino acids: CASSLWPGGGSPLHF.

The CDR3: CASSFETGYTGELFF. The CDR3 region has the DNA TGCGCCAGCAGCTTTGAGACAGGGTACACCGGGGAGCTGTTTTTT. This sequence joins TRBV5-1 and TRBJ2-2; 7 bases line up with TRBD1. The J segment lost 3 bases and the V segment lost 2 bases, leaving 4 bases of the junction unmatched. In germline, CDR1 is SGHRS, CDR2 YFSETQ. CDR3 length: 15 residues.

This chain uses TRBV4-2 with TRBJ1-2; D is ambiguous. In germline, CDR1 is LGHNA, CDR2 YNFKEQ. The CDR3 extends over 15 amino acids. Deletions cut 0 bases from V and 0 bases from J, with 8 bases between. CDR3 nucleotide sequence: TGTGCCAGCAGCCAAGACAGATACCCTAACTATGGCTACACCTTC. It encodes CASSQDRYPNYGYTF.

About this clonotype: One end of the junction fails to match germline, which may point to a read error. This sequence joins TRBV24-1 and TRBJ2-7; the D gene is possibly TRBD2 (6 bases). The germline V gene has CDR1 KGHDR and CDR2 SFDVKD. CDR3 size: 11 residues. The CDR3 DNA reads as TGTGCCACCAGTGATGGACGGGACTCCGCCTTC. This encodes CATSDGRDSAF.

The table lists this clonotype with a few counts. The J gene is TRBJ2-3, the V gene TRBV7-2; D perhaps matches TRBD2 (5 bases). This CDR3 has 14 amino acids. V was pared by 5 bases and J by 5 bases, with 14 bases between. Germline CDR1 and CDR2: SGHTA and FQGNSA. The CDR3 spells CASSQSGIGDTQYF. The CDR3 nucleotides read TGTGCCAGCAGCCAATCGGGGATTGGAGATACGCAGTATTTT.

This clonotype has just a few counts. The genes are TRBV20-1 and TRBJ1-2; a possible D gene is TRBD1 (5 bases). In germline, CDR1 is DFQATT, CDR2 SNEGSKA (reference sequence). Trimming took off 4 bases at V and 7 bases at J, with 19 bases between the two ends. The CDR3 is 14 residues long. The CDR3 protein is CSAIAGAFGFGYTF. As DNA, the CDR3 is TGCAGTGCTATTGCCGGGGCTTTTGGCTTTGGCTACACCTTC.

As DNA, the CDR3 is TGTGCCAGCAGCCAAGATCCGGCAGGGGGAGACAATGAGCAGTTCTTC. It yields the protein CASSQDPAGGDNEQFF. This chain joins TRBV4-2 and TRBJ2-1; the match to TRBD1 covers 7 bases. The CDR3 is 16 residues long. With 0 bases clipped from V and 5 bases from J, the junction kept 7 bases outside the gene matches. CDR1 LGHNA and CDR2 YNFKEQ come from the germline V gene.

The rearrangement links TRBV11-2 to TRBJ2-6; 9 bases are shared with TRBD1. Germline CDR1 is SGHAT and CDR2 is FQNNGV. This CDR3 spans 17 amino acids. The V gene end was trimmed by 5 bases and the J gene end by 0 bases; junction bases not matched to a gene: 5. The CDR3, as DNA: TGTGCCAGCAGCCAACAGGGGGCCCTCTCTGGGGCCAACGTCCTGACTTTC. Its translation is CASSQQGALSGANVLTF.

This clonotype appeared many times. The V call is TRBV29-1, the J call TRBJ2-1; a weak D match, TRBD2 (6 bases). CDR3 length equals 14 residues. V dropped 1 base and J dropped 6 bases, with 13 bases sitting between them. In germline, CDR1 is SQVTM, CDR2 ANQGSEA. CDR3 sequence (DNA): TGCAGCGTTGAAGGACAGCGGGCGCGCAATGAGCAGTTCTTC. Its protein product is CSVEGQRARNEQFF.